The 7 T cell receptor beta chains in this list originate from one sample, sequenced in a study of blood T cell repertoires in COVID-19. Libraries were prepared by immunoSEQ multiplex PCR; TCRdb keeps only in-frame clonotypes and omits some of them. The data contain about 100,000 clones, roughly 85% of them seen just once; the ten biggest clones take up under 35%. The source material was peripheral blood. The receptor set was obtained from a man between 65 and 85 years old with active or convalescent COVID-19.

This CDR3 reads CASSHKDGGFGNTIYF. CDR3 in DNA: TGTGCCAGCAGCCATAAAGATGGGGGCTTTGGAAACACCATATATTTT. The chain uses TRBV4-2 and TRBJ1-3; a possible D gene is TRBD1 (6 bases). V was trimmed by 3 bases and J by 3 bases, leaving 15 bases between them. The CDR3 has 16 amino acids. Germline CDR1 is LGHNA and CDR2 is YNFKEQ.

The genes are TRBV6-2 or TRBV6-3 and TRBJ2-5; D is unclear. Trimming left V 4 bases short and J 5 bases short, with 5 bases between. Germline CDR1 reads MNHEY; CDR2 reads SVGEGT. CDR3 length: 11 residues. The CDR3 loop is CASSFSETQYF. The CDR3 DNA reads as TGTGCCAGCAGTTTCAGTGAGACCCAGTACTTC.

The rearrangement uses TRBV6-1 and TRBJ1-4, with 7 bases identical to TRBD1. V was clipped by 1 base and J by 7 bases; unmatched bases: 6. Germline-derived CDR1 and CDR2 are MNHNS and SASEGT. There are 15 residues in the CDR3. CDR3 residues: CASSEVVGGGEKLFF. The CDR3 region has the DNA TGTGCCAGCAGTGAAGTCGTAGGGGGCGGTGAAAAACTGTTTTTT.

This clone turned up a few times. Here the CDR3 reads CASSHGQAREKLFF. CDR3 nucleotide sequence: TGTGCCAGCAGCCACGGACAGGCACGGGAAAAACTGTTTTTT. This sequence joins TRBV4-2 and TRBJ1-4; 7 positions match TRBD1. From germline, CDR1 is LGHNA and CDR2 YNFKEQ. The ends lost 3 bases at V and 8 bases at J; junction bases unmatched: 6. This CDR3 has 14 residues.

The chain has TRBV4-1 and TRBJ1-1; the D gene is possibly TRBD1 (5 bases). V dropped 4 bases and J dropped 1 base, with 10 bases sitting between them. The germline CDR1 and CDR2 sequences are MGHRA and YSYEKL. The CDR3 has 14 residues. CDR3 residues: CASSPWGGNTEAFF. Here the CDR3 DNA reads TGCGCCAGCAGCCCCTGGGGGGGGAACACTGAAGCTTTCTTT.

The count of this clone is one. In nucleotides, the CDR3 is TGTGCCAGCGCCGATGGTCTCGGTGAGACCCAGTACTTC. It is translated as CASADGLGETQYF. The gene calls are TRBV6-5 and TRBJ2-5; D is unclear. Germline values: CDR1 MNHEY, CDR2 SVGAGI. The CDR3 loop spans 13 amino acids. Trimming took 8 bases from V and 5 from J, leaving 15 bases between them.

This clone occurred once. The V call is TRBV13, the J call TRBJ1-2; 11 nucleotides align to TRBD1. This CDR3 has 15 residues. Unmatched junction bases numbered 9, after V lost 4 bases and J lost 8 bases. The germline CDR1 and CDR2 sequences are PRHDT and FYEKMQ (reference sequence). CDR3 sequence: CASSSWTGGSEGYTF. CDR3 sequence (DNA): TGTGCCAGCAGCTCTTGGACAGGGGGCTCGGAGGGCTACACCTTC.